The sequence of this TCR beta chain was determined in a study of blood T cell repertoires in COVID-19. V was shortened by 2 bases and J by 6 bases, with 8 bases between the two germline ends. Per germline, CDR1 MNHEY and CDR2 SVGAGI. CDR3 length: 12 residues. Only in-frame clones appear in the TCRdb table, and some are missing; sequencing was by immunoSEQ multiplex PCR. The repertoire holds under 200,000 clones, less than 90% seen once, with 5.5% to 8.5% in the top ten. Material for sequencing was PBMCs or T cells enriched from blood (not recorded which). V and J are TRBV6-5 and TRBJ2-7; the D gene is possibly TRBD2 (6 bases). This TCR was sampled from a woman aged 50 to 60 who had recovered from COVID-19. CDR3 region: CASSYRGGEQYF. The CDR3 DNA is TGTGCCAGCAGTTACAGGGGAGGCGAGCAGTACTTC.